Below are 21 T cell receptor beta chains sequenced from a single sample in a study of T-cell reconstitution after alpha-beta-depleted transplantation in children (dated by TCRdb to 2016 to 2018). In the paper's terms, the time point label means: day 60 (about 2 months) after transplantation. This specimen's treatment or condition label, interpreted: allogeneic hematopoietic cell transplantation with graft depleted of TCRalphabeta T cells and CD19 B cells. Library preparation used PCR. Data came from an Illumina HiSeq 2500. TCR libraries were prepared with molecular barcoding, using unique molecular identifiers to normalize TCRbeta repertoire quantification. TCRdb ran its own pipeline on the public reads, namely fastp trimming at Q25 and MiXCR clone calling, and kept in-frame beta chains. Every entry covers one CDR3 protein and lists the most common genes and DNA from its rows. This sample has roughly 52,000 distinct CDR3 sequences in its table, and under 6.5% of those were observed once. The top ten hold 30% to 35% of the sample.

The input for sequencing was PBMCs, mostly from graft donor cells, taken 60 days after TCRalphabeta/CD19-depleted stem cell transplant. The source is a female patient between 2 and 15 years old who had a stem cell transplant for aplastic anemia, so the T cells may come from the graft donor.

This clonotype has ten or more counts. The chain joins TRBV5-6 to TRBJ2-7; 7 nucleotides line up with TRBD1. CDR1 is SGHDT and CDR2 is YYEEEE in the germline V gene. The V and J ends lost 3 bases and 5 bases, in that order; junction bases with no gene match: 11. The CDR3 extends over 15 amino acids. CDR3 amino acids: CASSYPTGKMDEQYF. The CDR3 bases are TGTGCCAGCAGCTACCCGACAGGGAAGATGGACGAGCAGTACTTC. The full variable domain, completed using reference TRBV5-6 and TRBJ2-7, is DAGVTQSPTHLIKTRGQQVTLRCSPKSGHDTVSWYQQALGQGPQFIFQYYEEEERQRGNFPDRFSGHQFPNYSSELNVNALLLGDSALYLCASSYPTGKMDEQYFGPGTRLTVT.

In this sample, this clonotype turned up a few times. The CDR3: CASSLAFQGGVLNTEAFF. DNA for the CDR3: TGTGCCAGCAGCTTAGCGTTCCAGGGGGGAGTGTTGAACACTGAAGCTTTCTTT. The chain uses TRBV7-8 and TRBJ1-1, with 7 bases matching TRBD1. J was trimmed by 0 bases and V by 0 bases; bases with no gene match: 10. CDR3 size: 18 residues. CDR1 is SGHVS and CDR2 is FQNEAQ in the germline V gene.

This clonotype has a count of ten or more. The chain employs TRBV12-3 or TRBV12-4 and TRBJ2-1; TRBD1 might be the D (6 bases). The CDR3 contains 12 residues. V dropped 8 bases and J dropped 3 bases, with 8 bases sitting between them. The CDR3 here is CASRGGYNEQFF. The CDR3 DNA reads as TGTGCCAGCCGAGGGGGCTACAATGAGCAGTTCTTC.

This clonotype showed up many times. The chain is built from TRBV2 and TRBJ2-4; TRBD2 is a possible D gene (5 bases). The CDR3 is 16 residues long. V was trimmed by 7 bases and J by 0 bases, leaving 16 bases between them. Germline lookup yields CDR1 SNHLY and CDR2 FYNNEI. CDR3 amino acids: CASKEEWILAKNIQYF. CDR3 nucleotide sequence: TGTGCCAGCAAGGAGGAGTGGATACTAGCCAAAAACATTCAGTACTTC.

This clonotype was recorded many times. The chain's CDR3 is CASSRGQGYGYTF. The CDR3 nucleotides read TGTGCCAGCAGCCGGGGACAGGGTTATGGCTACACCTTC. This sequence joins TRBV7-9 and TRBJ1-2, with TRBD1 identical over 9 bases. The CDR3 is 13 amino acids. The V segment lost 5 bases and the J segment 5 bases; nucleotides outside the gene matches: 3. CDR1 is SEHNR, CDR2 FQNEAQ, per germline (reference sequence).

About this clonotype: Possible read error: a much larger clone is one base away. The limits of the CDR3 on the DNA are not certain, so only TCRdb's listed CDR3 is given. The chain employs TRBV11-2 and TRBJ2-1; the tabulated D call, TRBD1, remains unverified against the DNA. In germline, CDR1 is SGHAT, CDR2 FQNNGV. Both ends counted, the CDR3 spans 13 residues. This CDR3 reads CASSFGQGIEQLF.

This clonotype was picked up one time. This chain links TRBV5-1 with TRBJ1-2; 12 bases line up with TRBD1. The germline V gene encodes CDR1 SGHRS and CDR2 YFSETQ. This CDR3 is 17 amino acids long. V was clipped by 0 bases and J by 5 bases; unmatched bases: 8. The CDR3 DNA sequence: TGCGCCAGCAGCTTGGCGACCGGGACAGGGGGCGTGTATGGCTACACCTTC. It encodes CASSLATGTGGVYGYTF. The entire variable domain, with the rest obtained from reference TRBV5-1 and TRBJ1-2, is as follows: KAGVTQTPRYLIKTRGQQVTLSCSPISGHRSVSWYQQTPGQGLQFLFEYFSETQRNKGNFPGRFSGRQFSNSRSEMNVSTLELGDSALYLCASSLATGTGGVYGYTFGSGTRLTVV.

This clonotype was recorded at least ten times. This chain uses TRBV7-2 with TRBJ1-6; 7 bases match TRBD1. The CDR3 length is 15 residues. V was pared by 5 bases and J by 5 bases, with 6 bases of the junction left unmatched. Germline assignment: CDR1 SGHTA and CDR2 FQGNSA. CDR3 sequence: CASSPGTENNSPLHF. The CDR3 DNA reads TGTGCCAGCAGCCCGGGGACAGAGAATAATTCACCCCTCCACTTT.

J is TRBJ2-6 and V is TRBV9; D is possibly TRBD1 (6 bases). Trimming took off 3 bases at V and 0 bases at J, with 16 bases between the two ends. Looked up from germline, CDR1 is SGDLS and CDR2 is YYNGEE. The CDR3 is made up of 18 amino acids. The CDR3 DNA reads as TGTGCCAGCAGCGAGGGGGACGGGATCTTCTCTGGGGCCAACGTCCTGACTTTC. Protein sequence: CASSEGDGIFSGANVLTF.

This clonotype was recorded a few times. This chain connects TRBV10-3 to TRBJ2-3; D possibly uses TRBD1 or TRBD2 (5 bases each). Germline V CDR1 and CDR2: ENHRY, SYGVKD. The CDR3 loop spans 13 amino acids. Trimming shortened V by 10 bases and J by 3 bases, and 14 bases separated the two germline ends. The CDR3, as DNA: TGTGCCACCCAGGGTAGGGAGACAGATACGCAGTATTTT. It is translated as CATQGRETDTQYF.

The table lists this clonotype with many counts. The chain joins TRBV12-3 or TRBV12-4 to TRBJ1-6, with 9 bases identical to TRBD1. There are 15 residues in the CDR3. Trimming cost V 3 bases and J 10 bases; bases outside gene matches: 7. The CDR3 sequence: CASSLSGQGVSPLHF. DNA for the CDR3: TGTGCCAGCAGTTTGTCGGGACAGGGCGTCTCACCCCTCCACTTT.

To note about this clonotype: A much larger clone differs from this one at a single base, so this may be a read error. Lacking the conserved final phenylalanine or tryptophan, this CDR3 likely reflects a read error. The V and J genes are TRBV29-1 and TRBJ1-2; TRBD1 is a possible D gene (6 bases). CDR1 and CDR2 (germline): SQVTM, ANQGSEA. This CDR3 contains 13 residues. The V end was cut by 6 bases, the J end by 0 bases, with 11 bases between. Written as DNA, the CDR3 is TGCAGCGTCAAGGACAGACCTAACTATGGCTACACCTCC. It is translated as CSVKDRPNYGYTS.

The chain couples TRBV3-1 to TRBJ2-3, with TRBD2 as a possible D gene (6 bases). V was pared by 0 bases and J by 5 bases, with 12 bases between. Germline lookup yields CDR1 LGHDT and CDR2 YNNKEL (reference sequence). This CDR3 is 15 amino acids long. The CDR3 sequence: CASSQDGGFGDTQYF. As DNA, the CDR3 is TGTGCCAGCAGCCAAGATGGGGGGTTTGGAGATACGCAGTATTTT.

This clonotype was seen repeatedly, ten times or more. The chain recombines TRBV7-2 with TRBJ2-5, with 10 bases fitting TRBD2. CDR3 length: 15 residues. Germline loops: CDR1 SGHTA, CDR2 FQGNSA. The V gene end was trimmed by 5 bases and the J gene end by 5 bases; junction bases not matched to a gene: 8. In DNA, the CDR3 is TGTGCCAGCAGCAAACTAGCGGGAAATTGGGAGACCCAGTACTTC. Translated: CASSKLAGNWETQYF.

This clonotype has a count of ten or more. This sequence joins TRBV20-1 and TRBJ2-1; 7 positions agree with TRBD2. Germline V gives CDR1 DFQATT, CDR2 SNEGSKA (reference sequence). The CDR3 is 16 amino acids. The J segment lost 5 bases and the V segment lost 6 bases, leaving 16 bases of the junction unmatched. CDR3 region: CSASKASGGLNNEQFF. The CDR3 DNA reads TGCAGTGCCAGTAAGGCTTCGGGGGGATTGAACAATGAGCAGTTCTTC.

As to this clonotype: Given a much more abundant clone one base away, this may be a read error. This is likely a read error, given that the CDR3 carries no conserved phenylalanine or tryptophan at its end. The J gene is TRBJ2-5, the V gene TRBV28; a possible D gene is TRBD1 (5 bases). Trimming took 3 bases from V and 0 from J, leaving 5 bases between them. This CDR3 has 13 residues. Germline CDR1 is MDHEN and CDR2 is SYDVKM. The chain's CDR3 is CASSFRDQETQYS. In nucleotides, the CDR3 is TGTGCCAGCAGTTTCAGGGACCAAGAGACCCAGTACTCC.

This clonotype was picked up many times. The chain joins TRBV7-2 to TRBJ2-3; 10 bases fit TRBD2. V shed 0 bases and J 1 base; nucleotides not matched to a gene: 1. CDR1 and CDR2 from the germline V gene are SGHTA and FQGNSA. The CDR3 is made up of 16 amino acids. The CDR3 DNA is TGTGCCAGCAGCTTAGCGCTAGCGGGGGGCACAGATACGCAGTATTTT. Translated: CASSLALAGGTDTQYF.

This clonotype was picked up a small number of times. The genes are TRBV7-6 and TRBJ1-3, with D maybe TRBD1 (6 bases). Trimming shortened V by 1 base and J by 0 bases, and 13 bases separated the two germline ends. CDR1 and CDR2 from the germline V gene are SGHVS and FNYEAQ. CDR3 size: 17 residues. This CDR3 is CASSLVGGPLSGNTIYF. DNA of the CDR3: TGTGCCAGCAGCTTAGTGGGGGGGCCCCTCTCTGGAAACACCATATATTTT.

Ten or more counts support this clonotype. The chain is built from TRBV12-3 or TRBV12-4 and TRBJ1-4, with a tentative D call TRBD1 (5 bases). V was pared by 0 bases and J by 12 bases, with 11 bases between. CDR3 size: 13 residues. This chain's CDR3 is CASSLAGLRELFF. The CDR3 region has the DNA TGTGCCAGCAGTTTAGCGGGACTAAGAGAACTGTTTTTT.

This rearrangement joins TRBV4-2 to TRBJ2-1; D may correspond to TRBD1 or TRBD2 (6 bases each). The CDR3 sequence is 12 residues long. CDR1 and CDR2 (germline): LGHNA, YNFKEQ. The germline V and J ends were trimmed by 7 bases and 9 bases, with 13 bases remaining between them. For the CDR3, the DNA is TGTGCCAGCAACCCCGGGGGCGGTGAGCAGTTCTTC. This gives the protein CASNPGGGEQFF.

In this sample, this clonotype turned up a few times. V is TRBV7-9 and J is TRBJ2-2; D is undetermined. The CDR3 contains 12 residues. Germline CDR1 SEHNR, CDR2 FQNEAQ (reference sequence). Trimming removed 5 bases from V and 4 bases from J, with 5 bases in between. The CDR3, as DNA: TGTGCCAGCAGCGTGATCACCGGGGAGCTGTTTTTT. It translates to CASSVITGELFF. Full variable domain (rest looked up from reference TRBV7-9 and TRBJ2-2): DTGVSQNPRHKITKRGQNVTFRCDPISEHNRLYWYRQTLGQGPEFLTYFQNEAQLEKSRLLSDRFSAERPKGSFSTLEIQRTEQGDSAMYLCASSVITGELFFGEGSRLTVL.